The T cell receptor (beta chain) under discussion was sequenced for a study of early T cells in non-severe SARS-CoV-2 infection. Trimming removed 0 bases at V and 3 bases at J, with 10 bases between. The CDR3 is made up of 15 amino acids. Germline values: CDR1 MNHEY, CDR2 SMNVEV (reference sequence). Unique molecular identifiers (one per individual cDNA molecule) were attached. TCRdb re-analysed the 5' RACE reads in MiXCR, keeping a single row per CDR3 protein. Altogether 90,000 to 130,000 distinct CDR3 sequences are present, around 13% being singletons, with the ten largest covering approximately 4%.

This clonotype originated in an adult who was a healthcare worker with PCR-confirmed SARS-CoV-2 infection or an uninfected control (not recorded which). The chain has TRBV27 and TRBJ2-3, with no clear D. The sequenced sample was whole blood, obtained at baseline. CDR3 in DNA: TGTGCCAGCAGTTTATCACGCCTTAGGACAGATACGCAGTATTTT. It is translated as CASSLSRLRTDTQYF.